This T cell receptor beta chain is drawn from a study of blood T cell repertoires in COVID-19. Cohorts were determined from participant-reported clinical history. TCRdb's table, derived via immunoSEQ multiplex PCR, lists solely in-frame clones and lacks some. The sample holds hundreds of thousands of clones, approximately 88% seen once. V shed 0 bases and J 1 base; nucleotides not matched to a gene: 19. In germline, CDR1 is SGHRS, CDR2 YFSETQ. The CDR3 totals 22 residues. The V call is TRBV5-1, the J call TRBJ2-6, with 7 bases identical to TRBD2. The TCR was taken from a woman aged 25 to 45 who had recovered from COVID-19. Sequencing input: PBMCs or T cells enriched from blood (not recorded which). The CDR3 DNA is TGCGCCAGCAGCTTGGCCCGCTATGCTGCGGGGGTGGGAAGTTCTGGGGCCAACGTCCTGACTTTC. Translation gives CASSLARYAAGVGSSGANVLTF. Full variable domain (outside the CDR3, taken from reference TRBV5-1 and TRBJ2-6): KAGVTQTPRYLIKTRGQQVTLSCSPISGHRSVSWYQQTPGQGLQFLFEYFSETQRNKGNFPGRFSGRQFSNSRSEMNVSTLELGDSALYLCASSLARYAAGVGSSGANVLTFGAGSRLTVL.